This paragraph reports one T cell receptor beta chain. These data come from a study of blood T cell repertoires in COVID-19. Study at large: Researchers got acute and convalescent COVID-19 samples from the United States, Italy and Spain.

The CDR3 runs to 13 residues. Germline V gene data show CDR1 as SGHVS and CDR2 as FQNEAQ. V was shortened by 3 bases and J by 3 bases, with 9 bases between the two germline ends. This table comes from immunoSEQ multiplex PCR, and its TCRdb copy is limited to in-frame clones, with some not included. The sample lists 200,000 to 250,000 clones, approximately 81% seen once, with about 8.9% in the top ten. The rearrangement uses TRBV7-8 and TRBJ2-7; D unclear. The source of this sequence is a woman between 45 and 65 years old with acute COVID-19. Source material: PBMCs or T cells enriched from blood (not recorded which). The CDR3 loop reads CASSFRGNYEQYF. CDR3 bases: TGTGCCAGCAGCTTCAGAGGAAACTACGAGCAGTACTTC.